A selection of T cell receptor beta chains follows, all from one sample in a study of blood T cell repertoires in COVID-19. The data were produced by immunoSEQ multiplex PCR, yet TCRdb's version contains in-frame clones alone and is incomplete. The sample has roughly 70,000 clones; 60% to 85% are singletons. The sequenced sample was peripheral blood. These receptors were taken from a man aged 65-85 years with acute or convalescent COVID-19. Both conserved end residues are part of each CDR3. The D gene is left open where the match is weak. The size of a clone is reported for some rows only, either as once, few or many, or as a class for expanded clones.

TRBJ2-3 NA TRBV19 NA CASSIERSDTQYF TGTGCCAGTAGTATAGAGAGGTCAGATACGCAGTATTTT
TRBJ1-3 NA TRBV7-2 TRBD1 CASSLGQGMMAGNTIYF TGTGCCAGCAGCTTGGGACAGGGGATGATGGCCGGAAACACCATATATTTT
TRBJ2-6 NA TRBV5-8 NA CASNVAPGANVLTF TGTGCCAGCAACGTGGCCCCTGGGGCCAACGTCCTGACTTTC
TRBJ1-2 few TRBV4-2 TRBD1 CASSQGTGGAYGYTF TGTGCCAGCAGCCAAGGAACAGGGGGAGCCTATGGCTACACCTTC
TRBJ1-3 NA TRBV20-1 TRBD1 CSASQGAGGNTIYF TGCAGTGCTAGTCAGGGGGCGGGCGGAAACACCATATATTTT
TRBJ2-5 NA TRBV4-1 TRBD1 CASSQETGTAQETQYF TGCGCCAGCAGCCAAGAAACCGGGACAGCCCAAGAGACCCAGTACTTC
TRBJ2-1 NA TRBV14 TRBD2 CASLGLAGGGPYNEQFF TGTGCCAGCCTTGGACTAGCGGGAGGAGGACCCTACAATGAGCAGTTCTTC
TRBJ2-3 NA TRBV7-9 NA CASSFIRSSLTDTQYF TGTGCCAGCAGCTTTATTAGGTCTAGCCTCACAGATACGCAGTATTTT
TRBJ1-4 few TRBV11-2 NA CASNLFRGEKLFF TGTGCCAGCAACTTGTTTAGAGGGGAAAAACTGTTTTTT
TRBJ2-5 NA TRBV14 NA CASSLSLVNRVPETQYF TGTGCCAGCAGCCTTAGCTTGGTCAACCGAGTCCCAGAGACCCAGTACTTC
TRBJ1-2 few TRBV29-1 TRBD1 CSVKGADYGYTF TGCAGCGTTAAGGGGGCCGACTATGGCTACACCTTC
TRBJ2-3 NA TRBV14 NA CASSQLGSPTDTQYF TGTGCCAGCAGCCAACTAGGTAGTCCCACAGATACGCAGTATTTT
TRBJ1-4 few TRBV4-2 NA CASSQDKDRGLFF TGTGCCAGCAGCCAAGATAAGGACAGAGGACTGTTTTTT
TRBJ1-5 once TRBV3-1/TRBV3-2 NA CASSQGRGSNQPQHF TGTGCCAGCAGCCAAGGTCGGGGGAGCAATCAGCCCCAGCATTTT
TRBJ2-3 NA TRBV6-5 NA CASSTNRVETDTQYF TGTGCCAGCAGTACCAACAGGGTGGAAACAGATACGCAGTATTTT
TRBJ2-2 NA TRBV3-1/TRBV3-2 TRBD1 CASSQDWTGASNTGELFF TGTGCCAGCAGCCAAGACTGGACAGGGGCCTCGAACACCGGGGAGCTGTTTTTT
TRBJ2-3 NA TRBV18 TRBD1 CASSLTGTGLTDTQYF TGTGCCAGCTCACTAACCGGGACAGGGTTAACAGATACGCAGTATTTT
TRBJ2-7 once TRBV20-1 NA CSVRSGHEQYF TGCAGTGTTAGAAGCGGGCACGAGCAGTACTTC
TRBJ2-7 NA TRBV7-8 NA CASSLEAGFVYEQYF TGTGCCAGCAGCTTAGAGGCAGGGTTCGTTTACGAGCAGTACTTC
TRBJ2-1 NA TRBV9 NA CASSTSGDSYNEQFF TGTGCCAGCAGCACAAGCGGAGACTCCTACAATGAGCAGTTCTTC
TRBJ1-2 once TRBV6-1 NA CASSERAGDYGYTF TGTGCCAGCAGTGAAAGGGCAGGGGACTATGGCTACACCTTC
TRBJ2-2 NA TRBV6-5 NA CASSYRRDNTGELFF TGTGCCAGCAGTTATAGGCGGGATAACACCGGGGAGCTGTTTTTT
TRBJ2-5 NA TRBV4-1 NA CASSQGPGQETQYF TGCGCCAGCAGCCAAGGGCCAGGCCAAGAGACCCAGTACTTC
TRBJ1-1 few TRBV19 TRBD1 CASSLIGTGRTEAFF TGTGCCAGTAGCCTTATAGGGACAGGGAGAACTGAAGCTTTCTTT
TRBJ1-4 NA TRBV4-1 TRBD1 CASSPGGRANEKLFF TGCGCCAGCAGCCCAGGGGGCCGGGCTAATGAAAAACTGTTTTTT
TRBJ1-2 few TRBV4-3 NA CASSHDTQASYGYTF TGCGCCAGCAGTCACGACACCCAAGCCTCCTATGGCTACACCTTC
TRBJ1-2 NA TRBV7-8 TRBD1 CASSFGQGDYGYTF TGTGCCAGCAGCTTTGGACAGGGGGACTATGGCTACACCTTC
TRBJ1-2 once TRBV28 NA CASSWASNYGYTF TGTGCCAGCAGTTGGGCCAGCAACTATGGCTACACCTTC
TRBJ2-1 NA TRBV11-3 NA CASSSPSVNEQFF TGTGCCAGCAGCTCTCCTAGCGTTAATGAGCAGTTCTTC
TRBJ2-7 NA TRBV20-1 NA CSAPGAREQYF TGCAGTGCCCCGGGAGCGAGAGAGCAGTACTTC
TRBJ1-5 NA TRBV27 TRBD1 CASSLSPYGTGSNQPQHF TGTGCCAGCAGTTTATCGCCCTATGGGACAGGGAGCAATCAGCCCCAGCATTTT
TRBJ2-1 once TRBV5-1 TRBD2 CASTPRGSGRPQGFF TGCGCCAGCACCCCGCGGGGTAGCGGGAGGCCGCAGGGGTTCTTC
TRBJ2-6 NA TRBV19 TRBD1 CASSLWDRSSGANVLTF TGTGCCAGTAGTCTCTGGGACAGAAGCTCTGGGGCCAACGTCCTGACTTTC
TRBJ2-5 NA TRBV28 TRBD2 CASSYPIHSGRKETQYF TGTGCCAGCAGTTACCCCATTCATAGCGGGAGGAAGGAGACCCAGTACTTC
TRBJ2-1 few TRBV5-4 TRBD1 CASSSGRTGRGVNEQFF TGTGCCAGCAGCTCTGGTCGGACAGGGCGAGGGGTCAATGAGCAGTTCTTC
TRBJ1-5 NA TRBV19 TRBD1 CASTGDRAHNQPQHF TGTGCCAGTACCGGGGACAGGGCCCATAATCAGCCCCAGCATTTT
TRBJ1-2 few TRBV19 TRBD1 CASRTGGDYGYTF TGTGCCAGCCGGACAGGGGGCGACTATGGCTACACCTTC
TRBJ1-3 NA TRBV7-8 NA CASSLVTGASGNTIYF TGTGCCAGCAGCTTAGTGACAGGTGCCTCTGGAAACACCATATATTTT
TRBJ2-5 NA TRBV3-1/TRBV3-2 NA CASSQGNEETQYF TGTGCCAGCAGCCAAGGAAACGAGGAGACCCAGTACTTC
TRBJ1-2 once TRBV6-5 TRBD1 CASRAGGYGYTF TGTGCCAGCAGGGCAGGGGGATATGGCTACACCTTC
TRBJ1-6 NA TRBV28 TRBD1 CASSIDRESSPLHF TGTGCCAGCAGTATCGACAGGGAGAGTTCACCCCTCCACTTT
TRBJ2-5 few TRBV28 TRBD2 CASSLSGREETQYF TGTGCCAGCAGTTTGAGCGGGAGAGAGGAGACCCAGTACTTC
TRBJ1-1 NA TRBV7-9 TRBD1 CASSFSPGGTEAFF TGTGCCAGCAGCTTTTCACCAGGGGGGACTGAAGCTTTCTTT
TRBJ1-2 NA TRBV28 TRBD1 CASSPYRGPYGYTF TGTGCCAGCAGTCCCTACAGGGGCCCCTATGGCTACACCTTC
TRBJ2-7 NA TRBV7-6 TRBD1 CASSPGTGGGYEQYF TGTGCCAGCAGCCCCGGGACAGGGGGTGGGTACGAGCAGTACTTC
TRBJ2-2 NA TRBV10-3 TRBD1 CASHRGTNTGELFF TGTGCCAGTCACAGGGGGACGAACACCGGGGAGCTGTTTTTT
TRBJ1-2 NA TRBV19 TRBD1 CASRPQGGNYGYTF TGTGCCAGTAGACCCCAGGGGGGAAACTATGGCTACACCTTC
TRBJ2-5 NA TRBV28 TRBD1 CASSQDRGGTQYF TGTGCCAGCAGCCAAGACAGGGGAGGGACCCAGTACTTC
TRBJ1-2 NA TRBV2 NA CASRQELNTNYGYTF TGTGCCAGTCGACAGGAACTAAATACTAACTATGGCTACACCTTC
TRBJ1-4 few TRBV2 NA CASSALHRVAEKLFF TGTGCCAGCAGTGCCCTCCACAGGGTAGCTGAAAAACTGTTTTTT
TRBJ2-7 NA TRBV7-2 TRBD1 CASSSSWTGGHEQYF TGTGCCAGCAGCTCCTCCTGGACAGGGGGGCACGAGCAGTACTTC
TRBJ2-5 NA TRBV7-2 TRBD2 CASSLGLGLGEETQYF TGTGCCAGCAGCTTAGGACTGGGACTAGGGGAAGAGACCCAGTACTTC
TRBJ1-1 NA TRBV2 NA CASSTRMGNTEAFF TGTGCCAGCAGTACCAGGATGGGGAACACTGAAGCTTTCTTT
TRBJ2-5 once TRBV5-8 TRBD2 CASTSGTSGRGEETQYF TGTGCCAGCACCTCGGGGACTAGCGGGAGAGGGGAAGAGACCCAGTACTTC
TRBJ1-1 NA TRBV18 TRBD1 CASSPRGTGETEAFF TGTGCCAGCTCACCAAGGGGGACAGGCGAAACTGAAGCTTTCTTT
TRBJ1-1 NA TRBV3-1/TRBV3-2 NA CASSRAMNTEAFF TGTGCCAGCAGCCGAGCCATGAACACTGAAGCTTTCTTT
TRBJ2-1 few TRBV7-8 NA CASSLSVLSSYNEQFF TGTGCCAGCAGCTTATCTGTACTTAGCTCCTACAATGAGCAGTTCTTC
TRBJ1-3 NA TRBV18 NA CASPRVGTGNTIYF TGTGCCAGCCCCAGGGTGGGCACTGGAAACACCATATATTTT
TRBJ1-1 NA TRBV28 TRBD1 CASLGQGRTEAFF TGTGCCAGCTTAGGACAGGGACGGACTGAAGCTTTCTTT
TRBJ2-1 NA TRBV24-1 NA CATSRDSYNEQFF TGTGCCACCAGCAGGGACTCCTACAATGAGCAGTTCTTC